Listed below are T cell receptor beta chains from one sample, sequenced in a study of blood T cell repertoires in COVID-19. Generated by immunoSEQ multiplex PCR, the TCRdb table keeps only in-frame clones and is missing some. The top ten hold 3% to 4% of the sample, which has 200,000 to 250,000 clones, under 90% seen once. Sequenced sample: PBMCs or T cells enriched from blood (not recorded which). These receptors were obtained from a woman aged 60-75 years who had recovered from COVID-19. Each CDR3 is given with its conserved first and last residue. A D gene is named only where the DNA matches it firmly. Rows give clone size only sometimes, using once, few, many, or a class for an expanded clone.

j_gene: TRBJ2-2; d_gene: NA; abundance: NA; v_gene: TRBV12-3/TRBV12-4; CDR3aa: CASRDSEHRGAVF; CDR3nt: TGTGCCAGCAGGGACAGCGAACACCGGGGAGCTGTTTTT
j_gene: TRBJ1-2; d_gene: TRBD1; abundance: NA; v_gene: TRBV2; CDR3aa: CASSEYQGEGRYGYTF; CDR3nt: TGTGCCAGCAGTGAATATCAGGGGGAAGGACGATATGGCTACACCTTC
j_gene: TRBJ2-3; d_gene: NA; abundance: NA; v_gene: TRBV7-9; CDR3aa: CARSTDTQYF; CDR3nt: TGTGCTCGTAGCACAGATACGCAGTATTTT
j_gene: TRBJ1-2; d_gene: NA; abundance: few; v_gene: TRBV7-2; CDR3aa: CASSLSSPSPIANYGYTF; CDR3nt: TGTGCCAGCAGCTTAAGCTCCCCCTCACCCATAGCTAACTATGGCTACACCTTC
j_gene: TRBJ2-7; d_gene: TRBD1; abundance: NA; v_gene: TRBV29-1; CDR3aa: CSVEAPGQVFDEQYF; CDR3nt: TGCAGCGTTGAAGCCCCGGGACAGGTTTTTGACGAGCAGTACTTC
j_gene: TRBJ2-1; d_gene: NA; abundance: NA; v_gene: TRBV6-1; CDR3aa: CASSEARFQVTGLVNEQFF; CDR3nt: TGTGCCAGCAGTGAAGCGCGGTTTCAAGTGACAGGTTTGGTCAATGAGCAGTTCTTC
j_gene: TRBJ1-2; d_gene: NA; abundance: NA; v_gene: TRBV2; CDR3aa: CASSDPGGPNYGYTF; CDR3nt: TGTGCCAGCAGTGACCCGGGAGGCCCTAACTATGGCTACACCTTC
j_gene: TRBJ2-7; d_gene: NA; abundance: NA; v_gene: TRBV18; CDR3aa: CASSPLPAYEQYF; CDR3nt: TGTGCCAGCTCACCATTACCGGCCTACGAGCAGTACTTC
j_gene: TRBJ1-2; d_gene: NA; abundance: NA; v_gene: TRBV28; CDR3aa: CASSNRDFKSGYTF; CDR3nt: TGTGCCAGCAGTAACCGGGACTTTAAGAGTGGCTACACCTTC
j_gene: TRBJ1-3; d_gene: TRBD1; abundance: NA; v_gene: TRBV4-2; CDR3aa: CASSQARTGVGNTIYF; CDR3nt: TGTGCCAGCAGCCAAGCTCGGACAGGGGTCGGAAACACCATATATTTT
j_gene: TRBJ2-2; d_gene: TRBD2; abundance: NA; v_gene: TRBV25-1; CDR3aa: CASSEYGRGYTGELFF; CDR3nt: TGTGCCAGCAGTGAATATGGGAGGGGATACACCGGGGAGCTGTTTTTT
j_gene: TRBJ1-1; d_gene: NA; abundance: NA; v_gene: TRBV9; CDR3aa: CASSPDFGSPLTYTEAFF; CDR3nt: TGTGCCAGCAGCCCTGATTTTGGGTCCCCCCTGACTTACACTGAAGCTTTCTTT
j_gene: TRBJ2-3; d_gene: TRBD2; abundance: NA; v_gene: TRBV5-6; CDR3aa: CASSDWVAGGDTQYF; CDR3nt: TGTGCCAGCAGCGATTGGGTAGCGGGGGGTGATACGCAGTATTTT
j_gene: TRBJ2-5; d_gene: TRBD2; abundance: NA; v_gene: TRBV3-1/TRBV3-2; CDR3aa: CASSPGLAGTETQYF; CDR3nt: TGTGCCAGCAGTCCGGGACTAGCGGGAACAGAGACCCAGTACTTC
j_gene: TRBJ2-7; d_gene: TRBD2; abundance: NA; v_gene: TRBV11-2; CDR3aa: CASIPGLAGSPYEQYF; CDR3nt: TGTGCCAGCATCCCCGGACTAGCGGGGTCCCCCTACGAGCAGTACTTC
j_gene: TRBJ1-5; d_gene: NA; abundance: NA; v_gene: TRBV7-2; CDR3aa: CASAPQVTANQPQHF; CDR3nt: TGTGCCAGCGCCCCGCAGGTCACTGCGAATCAGCCCCAGCATTTT
j_gene: TRBJ1-5; d_gene: TRBD1; abundance: once; v_gene: TRBV19; CDR3aa: CASSIDRPGGNQPQHF; CDR3nt: TGTGCCAGTAGTATAGATCGGCCAGGGGGTAATCAGCCCCAGCATTTT
j_gene: TRBJ2-1; d_gene: TRBD2; abundance: NA; v_gene: TRBV7-2; CDR3aa: CASSPASGYNEQFF; CDR3nt: TGTGCCAGCAGCCCTGCTAGCGGCTACAATGAGCAGTTCTTC
j_gene: TRBJ2-7; d_gene: NA; abundance: NA; v_gene: TRBV6-5; CDR3aa: CASRPVESSYEQYF; CDR3nt: TGTGCCAGCAGACCCGTCGAGAGCTCCTACGAGCAGTACTTC
j_gene: TRBJ1-2; d_gene: TRBD1; abundance: NA; v_gene: TRBV5-5; CDR3aa: CASSYQGAGYGYTF; CDR3nt: TGTGCCAGCAGTTACCAGGGGGCCGGCTATGGCTACACCTTC
j_gene: TRBJ2-1; d_gene: TRBD1; abundance: NA; v_gene: TRBV11-1; CDR3aa: CASSNPGQGFAQFF; CDR3nt: TGTGCCAGCAGCAATCCGGGACAGGGATTCGCGCAGTTCTTC
j_gene: TRBJ2-7; d_gene: TRBD2; abundance: NA; v_gene: TRBV2; CDR3aa: CASSDWGLGYEQYF; CDR3nt: TGTGCCAGCAGTGACTGGGGACTAGGCTACGAGCAGTACTTC
j_gene: TRBJ1-2; d_gene: NA; abundance: NA; v_gene: TRBV2; CDR3aa: CASTDQSSSIQWGGYTF; CDR3nt: TGTGCCAGCACGGATCAATCGAGCTCAATTCAGTGGGGCGGCTACACCTTC
j_gene: TRBJ1-1; d_gene: TRBD1; abundance: NA; v_gene: TRBV5-6; CDR3aa: CASSQGVYPEAFF; CDR3nt: TGTGCCAGCAGCCAGGGGGTGTATCCTGAAGCTTTCTTT
j_gene: TRBJ2-1; d_gene: TRBD1; abundance: NA; v_gene: TRBV3-1/TRBV3-2; CDR3aa: CASSPQGVPYNEQFF; CDR3nt: TGTGCCAGCAGCCCACAGGGGGTACCCTACAATGAGCAGTTCTTC
j_gene: TRBJ1-5; d_gene: TRBD1; abundance: NA; v_gene: TRBV19; CDR3aa: CASSPTGTDQPQHF; CDR3nt: TGTGCCAGTAGCCCGACAGGGACCGATCAGCCCCAGCATTTT
j_gene: TRBJ1-3; d_gene: NA; abundance: many; v_gene: TRBV7-2; CDR3aa: CASSQPPEYTIYF; CDR3nt: TGTGCCAGCAGCCAACCCCCAGAATACACCATATATTTT
j_gene: TRBJ1-6; d_gene: TRBD1; abundance: NA; v_gene: TRBV6-4; CDR3aa: CASSSDRRDYNSPLHF; CDR3nt: TGTGCCAGCAGTTCGGACAGGAGAGACTATAATTCACCCCTCCACTTT
j_gene: TRBJ2-1; d_gene: NA; abundance: NA; v_gene: TRBV11-3; CDR3aa: CASSLDGTGAERNEQFF; CDR3nt: TGTGCCAGCAGCTTAGACGGAACGGGAGCCGAGCGCAATGAGCAGTTCTTC
j_gene: TRBJ1-4; d_gene: NA; abundance: NA; v_gene: TRBV6-4; CDR3aa: CASSGGRVDTATNEKLFF; CDR3nt: TGTGCCAGCAGTGGAGGGAGGGTTGACACTGCAACTAATGAAAAACTGTTTTTT
j_gene: TRBJ1-6; d_gene: TRBD1; abundance: NA; v_gene: TRBV28; CDR3aa: CASNPTGVSYNSPLHF; CDR3nt: TGTGCCAGCAACCCGACAGGGGTCTCCTATAATTCACCCCTCCACTTT
j_gene: TRBJ1-4; d_gene: TRBD1; abundance: NA; v_gene: TRBV2; CDR3aa: CASNQQGQGLFF; CDR3nt: TGTGCCAGCAACCAACAGGGGCAGGGACTGTTTTTT
j_gene: TRBJ2-1; d_gene: NA; abundance: NA; v_gene: TRBV11-3; CDR3aa: CASSLGNVNSGEQFF; CDR3nt: TGTGCCAGCAGCTTAGGAAATGTTAATAGTGGTGAGCAGTTCTTC
j_gene: TRBJ1-1; d_gene: NA; abundance: NA; v_gene: TRBV6-6; CDR3aa: CASKTANEAFF; CDR3nt: TGTGCCAGTAAGACTGCTAATGAAGCTTTCTTT
j_gene: TRBJ2-3; d_gene: NA; abundance: few; v_gene: TRBV11-3; CDR3aa: CASSFSGEQYF; CDR3nt: TGTGCCAGCAGCTTCAGTGGTGAGCAGTATTTT
j_gene: TRBJ1-1; d_gene: NA; abundance: once; v_gene: TRBV11-2; CDR3aa: CASSLGGGFMNTEAFF; CDR3nt: TGTGCCAGCAGCTTAGGTGGAGGATTTATGAACACTGAAGCTTTCTTT
j_gene: TRBJ2-1; d_gene: NA; abundance: NA; v_gene: TRBV2; CDR3aa: CASSELAGSSYNEQFF; CDR3nt: TGTGCCAGCAGTGAACTCGCGGGAAGCTCCTACAATGAGCAGTTCTTC
j_gene: TRBJ2-4; d_gene: NA; abundance: NA; v_gene: TRBV2; CDR3aa: CASSEARGNGKNIQYF; CDR3nt: TGTGCCAGCAGTGAGGCGAGGGGGAACGGCAAAAACATTCAGTACTTC
j_gene: TRBJ2-5; d_gene: TRBD1; abundance: NA; v_gene: TRBV7-3; CDR3aa: CASSSPPGQGALETQYF; CDR3nt: TGTGCCAGCAGCTCACCCCCGGGACAGGGGGCCCTAGAGACCCAGTACTTC
j_gene: TRBJ1-2; d_gene: NA; abundance: NA; v_gene: TRBV6-2/TRBV6-3; CDR3aa: CASSPPQVYGYTF; CDR3nt: TGTGCCAGCAGCCCCCCACAGGTCTATGGCTACACCTTC
j_gene: TRBJ1-4; d_gene: TRBD1; abundance: few; v_gene: TRBV18; CDR3aa: CASSSLPGQGNEKLFF; CDR3nt: TGTGCCAGCTCATCGCTCCCGGGACAGGGGAATGAAAAACTGTTTTTT
j_gene: TRBJ1-5; d_gene: TRBD1; abundance: NA; v_gene: TRBV6-5; CDR3aa: CASSLQGAHQPQHF; CDR3nt: TGTGCCAGCAGTTTACAGGGGGCGCATCAGCCCCAGCATTTT